This is a list of T cell receptor beta chains from one sample in a study of T cell repertoires in cytomegalovirus infection. Which antigens these TCRs recognize remains unknown. TCRdb re-analysed the reads in MiXCR, keeping a single row per CDR3 protein. Of more than 250,000 distinct CDR3 sequences listed, 20% to 25% are singletons. The specimen comprised cultured PBMCs, sampled from culture after CMV antigen stimulation. The receptors were gathered from a human donor in good health (CMV status not recorded). Some clones in this sample may be carry-over from other donors' samples. Both conserved end residues are part of each CDR3. The order of the fields is J gene, V gene, D gene, clone size, CDR3 DNA, CDR3 protein. D genes are given only for firm matches. Size tells how often a clone was seen (once, few, many) or the class of an expanded clone, and some rows leave it out.

TRBJ2-1 TRBV4-1 TRBD2 - TGTGCCAGCAGCCAAGACCGGACTAGAGGCGGATACAATGAGCAGTTCTTC CASSQDRTRGGYNEQFF
TRBJ1-5 TRBV7-4 - - TGTGCCAGCAGCGTCCCAAGGACACATCAGCCCCAGCATTTT CASSVPRTHQPQHF
TRBJ1-4 TRBV6-1 TRBD1 many TGTGCCAGCAGTGTGGGACAGGGAACGTGGACTAATGAAAAACTGTTTTTT CASSVGQGTWTNEKLFF
TRBJ1-2 TRBV29-1 - - TGCAGCGTCCGAAAAGGGAACTATGGCTACACCTTC CSVRKGNYGYTF
TRBJ2-1 TRBV7-3 - - TGTGCCAGCAGCCCGGACTTTGCTTACAATGAGCAGTTCTTC CASSPDFAYNEQFF
TRBJ2-1 TRBV7-8 - few TGTGCCAGCAGCCTAGCGAGGGCAGCGGCATACAATGAGCAGTTCTTC CASSLARAAAYNEQFF
TRBJ2-2 TRBV7-9 - - TGTGCCAGCAGCTTAGGCATGATGAACACCGGGGAGCTGTTTTTT CASSLGMMNTGELFF
TRBJ2-1 TRBV7-9 - - TGTGCCAGCTCGGAGGGGTGGGGTACGAAGTACAATGAGCAGTTCTTC CASSEGWGTKYNEQFF
TRBJ1-1 TRBV7-2 TRBD1 many TGTGCCAGCAGACAGGGGCCTGAAACTGAAGCTTTCTTT CASRQGPETEAFF
TRBJ2-4 TRBV29-1 - few TGCAGCGTTGTTCCAGGGTTGAACATTCAGTACTTC CSVVPGLNIQYF
TRBJ2-2 TRBV10-3 - - TGTGCCATCAGTGGGCAGGCCGGGGAGCTGTTTTTT CAISGQAGELFF
TRBJ2-3 TRBV29-1 - - TGCAGCGTTGGCCCATTGGATACGCAGTATTTT CSVGPLDTQYF
TRBJ2-1 TRBV10-3 - - TGTGCCATCAGTGAGGGGCGTAAAAGCAATGAGCAGTTCTTC CAISEGRKSNEQFF
TRBJ2-5 TRBV7-6 - many TGTGCCAGCAGCGCGGCGAACATTGGGGCAGAGACCCAGTACTTC CASSAANIGAETQYF
TRBJ2-1 TRBV6-6 - - TGTGCCAGCAGTTACTCGACCCCGTCGTCCTACAATGAGCAGTTCTTC CASSYSTPSSYNEQFF
TRBJ1-1 TRBV20-1 - - TGCAGTGCTAGAGTTGGAGCTGCGAACACTGAAGCTTTCTTT CSARVGAANTEAFF
TRBJ2-3 TRBV28 - - TGTGCCAGCAGTTTACTAGCTCCAGATACGCAGTATTTT CASSLLAPDTQYF
TRBJ1-2 TRBV3-1 - - TGTGCCAGCAGCCAGGACCCCTATGGCTACACCTTC CASSQDPYGYTF
TRBJ2-5 TRBV5-4 - few TGTGCCAGCAGCTGGGCCGGGGGCTTACAAGAGACCCAGTACTTC CASSWAGGLQETQYF
TRBJ1-2 TRBV29-1 - many TGCAGCGTTGAAGCAGGGGCACCCCCTTATGGCTACACCTTC CSVEAGAPPYGYTF
TRBJ1-1 TRBV10-3 - many TGTGCCATCAGTGACAGGGCCCAGACCACGTCGACTGAAGCTTTCTTT CAISDRAQTTSTEAFF
TRBJ1-2 TRBV4-3 - - TGCGCCAGCAGCCAAGCGGAAGCAGGGGGCTACACCTTC CASSQAEAGGYTF
TRBJ2-1 TRBV20-1 TRBD2 few TGCAGTGCGGAGGGTAGCGGGAGAGGGTCCTACAATGAGCAGTTCTTC CSAEGSGRGSYNEQFF
TRBJ1-3 TRBV27 - - TGTGCCAGCAGCCCCTCCAAGGGGGACTCTGGAAACACCATATATTTT CASSPSKGDSGNTIYF
TRBJ2-1 TRBV7-2 TRBD2 many TGTGCCAGCAGCCAGACTAGCGGGAGAATGCCCTACAATGAGCAGTTCTTC CASSQTSGRMPYNEQFF
TRBJ2-3 TRBV27 TRBD2 - TGTGCCAGCAGATCTCTCGGACTAGACACAGATACGCAGTATTTT CASRSLGLDTDTQYF
TRBJ2-5 TRBV29-1 TRBD1 - TGCAGCGTCGGCGGGGCAGGGGGCCTGGAGACCCAGTACTTC CSVGGAGGLETQYF
TRBJ2-1 TRBV18 TRBD2 - TGTGCCAGCTCACCCGGGACTAGCAAGTTCAATGAGCAGTTCTTC CASSPGTSKFNEQFF
TRBJ2-7 TRBV4-1 TRBD2 few TGCGCCAGCAGCCACCTAGCGGGAGAGTCCTACGAGCAGTACTTC CASSHLAGESYEQYF
TRBJ1-2 TRBV20-1 - - TGCAGAGCCTATGACGATGGCCTTCTGGGCTACACCTTC CRAYDDGLLGYTF
TRBJ2-2 TRBV6-5 TRBD2 - TGTGCCAGCAGTTCGGGGGGGAGGGCTACCGGGGAGCTGTTTTTT CASSSGGRATGELFF
TRBJ1-2 TRBV28 - - TGTGCCAGCAGTCGGGGGGATAACTATGGCTACACCTTC CASSRGDNYGYTF
TRBJ2-5 TRBV7-2 - few TGTGCCAGCAGCCAGGGACATGTCAAAGAGACCCAGTACTTC CASSQGHVKETQYF
TRBJ2-3 TRBV6-2/TRBV6-3 TRBD2 few TGTGCCAGCAGTTACTCTCTTACCGGGACTAGCGGGAGTTGGACAGATACGCAGTATTTT CASSYSLTGTSGSWTDTQYF
TRBJ2-5 TRBV7-2 - - TGTGCCAGCAGCGACCTCCAGGGGTACCAAGAGACCCAGTACTTC CASSDLQGYQETQYF
TRBJ1-1 TRBV24-1 TRBD1 - TGTGCCACCAGTGATTCTAGACAGGGTCCCATGAACACTGAAGCTTTCTTT CATSDSRQGPMNTEAFF
TRBJ1-5 TRBV7-2 - - TGTGCCAGCAGCTTACCGGGCCCCGGATTCTTCCAGCATTTT CASSLPGPGFFQHF
TRBJ2-1 TRBV14 TRBD2 few TGTGCCAGCAGCCAAGTATGGACTAGCGGGAGGTACTACAATGAGCAGTTCTTC CASSQVWTSGRYYNEQFF
TRBJ2-4 TRBV20-1 - - TGCAGTGCTAGGGCCCAGGTTCGGGGAGTTAAAAACATTCAGTACTTC CSARAQVRGVKNIQYF
TRBJ2-3 TRBV7-4 TRBD2 - TGTGCCAGCAGCCCAGTGGGCGGGAGTATATATACGCAGTATTTT CASSPVGGSIYTQYF
TRBJ2-7 TRBV7-9 TRBD2 - TGTGCCAGCAGCTTAGCTAGGGGACTAGCGGGTGCTACCTACGAGCAGTACTTC CASSLARGLAGATYEQYF
TRBJ2-3 TRBV6-2/TRBV6-3 TRBD2 - TGTGCCAGCAGTTACTCTAGACTAGCCACAGATACGCAGTATTTT CASSYSRLATDTQYF